The next 17 T cell receptor beta chains were all read from a single sample in a study of regulatory T cells in long-lasting Graves disease. With iRepertoire HTBI primers and Arm-PCR of CDR3 regions, TCR beta libraries were built. In TCRdb, the multiplex PCR reads were re-called with MiXCR into one record per CDR3 protein. The sample lists 350,000 to 500,000 distinct CDR3 sequences; roughly 15% were seen once. Described time point: newly diagnosed GD, antithyroid drugs for less than 3 months. PBMCs were the source of the RNA used for TCR sequencing. This same sample was also taken into another study, of T cells in Graves' hyperthyroidism and ophthalmopathy.

The source material was peripheral blood mononuclear cells (PBMCs), sampled at new diagnosis, from a patient treated with antithyroid drugs. The receptors originated from a woman aged 50 to 60 with Graves disease.

The chain recombines TRBV4-1 with TRBJ2-1, with a possible D match to TRBD2 (5 bases). The CDR3 is 14 amino acids. Per germline, CDR1 MGHRA and CDR2 YSYEKL. Trimming pared 3 bases from V and 6 bases from J, leaving 12 bases between. CDR3 bases: TGCGCCAGCAGCCAGGATACTAGACCCAATGAGCAGTTCTTC. Protein sequence: CASSQDTRPNEQFF.

There are a few counts of this clonotype. This chain connects TRBV5-1 to TRBJ2-1; 7 nucleotides line up with TRBD2. The ends lost 4 bases at V and 4 bases at J; junction bases unmatched: 8. The CDR3 runs 15 residues. In germline, CDR1 is SGHRS, CDR2 YFSETQ. Written as DNA, the CDR3 is TGCGCCAGCAGCCTGGCGGGGGATGGGTACAATGAGCAGTTCTTC. It yields the protein CASSLAGDGYNEQFF.

This clonotype has only a few counts. This may arise from a read error, as a much more abundant clone is one base away. The genes are TRBV7-9 and TRBJ2-5, with D possibly TRBD2 on 5 matching bases. The V end lost 5 bases, the J end lost 2 bases, and 12 bases lay between the germline ends. Germline values: CDR1 SEHNR, CDR2 FQNEAQ (reference sequence). This CDR3 is built from 14 residues. The CDR3 nucleotides are TGTGCCAGCAGCCCAGGACGGGAACAAGAGACCCAGTACTTC. This codes for CASSPGREQETQYF.

In this sample, this clonotype turned up many times. The chain is built from TRBV7-9 and TRBJ2-2; no firm D call. Germline V gene sequence: CDR1 SEHNR, CDR2 FQNEAQ (reference sequence). Trimming removed 2 bases from V and 6 bases from J, with 4 bases in between. The CDR3 has 12 residues. CDR3 sequence (DNA): TGTGCCAGCAGCTTAATTTCCGGGGAGCTGTTTTTT. It yields the protein CASSLISGELFF.

The chain recombines TRBV2 with TRBJ2-5, with TRBD2 matching 7 bases. CDR1 is SNHLY and CDR2 is FYNNEI in the germline V gene. The CDR3 totals 15 residues. J was trimmed by 5 bases and V by 4 bases; bases with no gene match: 10. This CDR3 is CASSVGSAGVETQYF. The CDR3 region has the DNA TGTGCCAGCAGTGTAGGGAGCGCGGGGGTGGAGACCCAGTACTTC.

This clonotype was seen ten or more times. J is TRBJ1-6 and V is TRBV2; tentative D call: TRBD1 (5 bases). Trimming left V 10 bases short and J 7 bases short, with 17 bases between. Germline lookup yields CDR1 SNHLY and CDR2 FYNNEI. The CDR3 spans 14 residues. CDR3 nucleotides: TGTGCCACCACCAACCGGGACGGCAATTCACCCCTCCACTTT. Protein product: CATTNRDGNSPLHF.

Many counts were recorded for this clonotype. This chain connects TRBV11-2 to TRBJ2-1; D ambiguous. Trimming removed 2 bases from V and 4 bases from J, with 6 bases in between. The CDR3 is 13 residues long. CDR1 is SGHAT and CDR2 is FQNNGV in the germline V gene. CDR3 coding DNA: TGTGCCAGCAGCTTATGGGGTTACAATGAGCAGTTCTTC. Protein sequence: CASSLWGYNEQFF.

Remarks on this clonotype: This may be a read error, as it is one base from a much larger clone. This chain links TRBV18 with TRBJ1-1; D possibly corresponds to TRBD1 (6 bases). CDR3 length: 14 residues. In germline, CDR1 is KGHSH, CDR2 LQKENI. CDR3 amino acids: CAISPEQGGTEAFF. In nucleotides, the CDR3 is TGTGCCATCTCACCAGAACAGGGAGGCACTGAAGCTTTCTTT.

This clonotype was found many times. This chain links TRBV5-8 with TRBJ2-1, with 7 bases identical to TRBD2. The CDR3 spans 14 residues. Germline CDR1 reads SGHTS; CDR2 reads YDEGEE. The ends lost 3 bases at V and 4 bases at J; junction bases unmatched: 4. The CDR3: CASSYLAEYNEQFF. CDR3 nucleotides: TGTGCCAGCAGCTACCTAGCGGAATACAATGAGCAGTTCTTC.

The genes are TRBV6-2 or TRBV6-3 and TRBJ2-7; tentative D call: TRBD2 (6 bases). Deletions cut 1 base from V and 4 bases from J, with 11 bases between. Germline V gives CDR1 MNHEY, CDR2 SVGEGT. This CDR3 is built from 14 residues. The CDR3 spells CASSYLGGGYEQYF. The CDR3 DNA sequence: TGTGCCAGCAGTTACTTGGGGGGTGGGTACGAGCAGTACTTC.

This clonotype was seen at least ten times. This chain links TRBV28 with TRBJ1-2; weak D call: TRBD1 (5 bases). From germline, CDR1 is MDHEN and CDR2 SYDVKM. V gave up 4 bases and J gave up 0 bases, with 15 bases separating them. The CDR3 extends over 16 amino acids. CDR3 sequence reads: CASSSTGYRANYGYTF. DNA of the CDR3: TGTGCCAGCAGTTCCACAGGATACCGAGCTAACTATGGCTACACCTTC.

This clonotype was counted between two and nine times. The chain uses TRBV6-2 or TRBV6-3 and TRBJ2-2; TRBD2 might be the D (6 bases). Germline-derived CDR1 and CDR2 are MNHEY and SVGEGT. The CDR3 length is 17 residues. V lost 8 bases and J lost 7, with 26 bases in between. CDR3 protein: CASPRSSGKPRIGELFF. For the CDR3, the DNA is TGTGCCAGCCCAAGAAGTAGCGGAAAACCTCGGATCGGGGAGCTGTTTTTT.

This clonotype occurred many times. The chain is built from TRBV28 and TRBJ2-1; 8 nucleotides agree with TRBD1. Looked up from germline, CDR1 is MDHEN and CDR2 is SYDVKM. J gave up 4 bases and V 3 bases, and 2 bases lay outside the gene matches. The CDR3 totals 14 residues. The CDR3 sequence: CASSFRTGYNEQFF. CDR3 DNA sequence: TGTGCCAGCAGTTTCCGGACAGGGTACAATGAGCAGTTCTTC.

This clonotype was recorded a few times. The rearrangement joins TRBV5-5 to TRBJ1-5; no definite D call. V was pared by 4 bases and J by 0 bases, with 5 bases between. The germline gives CDR1 SGHKS, CDR2 YYEKEE (reference sequence). There are 13 residues in the CDR3. The CDR3 here is CASSGHSNQPQHF. The DNA of the CDR3 is TGTGCCAGCAGCGGGCATAGCAATCAGCCCCAGCATTTT.

The gene calls are TRBV12-3 or TRBV12-4 and TRBJ2-5; 9 nucleotides agree with TRBD1. V was clipped by 8 bases and J by 5 bases; unmatched bases: 15. The CDR3 is made up of 16 amino acids. CDR3 amino acids: CASLLTGQGTMETQYF. The CDR3 DNA reads TGTGCCAGCCTCCTAACGGGACAGGGTACGATGGAGACCCAGTACTTC.

V usage is TRBV19 and J usage is TRBJ1-1; a weak D match, TRBD1 (5 bases). The ends were cut back, 0 bases at V and 8 bases at J, with 16 bases in the middle. This CDR3 contains 15 residues. Germline values: CDR1 LNHDA, CDR2 SQIVND (reference sequence). CDR3: CASSIDNWGLGEAFF. For the CDR3, the DNA is TGTGCCAGTAGTATAGATAATTGGGGCCTCGGCGAAGCTTTCTTT.

The table lists this clonotype with a few counts. This chain links TRBV30 with TRBJ2-7; 9 bases match TRBD1. Germline V gives CDR1 GTSNPN, CDR2 SVGIG (reference sequence). V dropped 4 bases and J dropped 1; count of bases not matched to a gene: 5. This CDR3 spans 14 amino acids. The chain's CDR3 is CAWTGTGPSYEQYF. In nucleotides, the CDR3 is TGTGCCTGGACCGGGACAGGGCCTTCCTACGAGCAGTACTTC.